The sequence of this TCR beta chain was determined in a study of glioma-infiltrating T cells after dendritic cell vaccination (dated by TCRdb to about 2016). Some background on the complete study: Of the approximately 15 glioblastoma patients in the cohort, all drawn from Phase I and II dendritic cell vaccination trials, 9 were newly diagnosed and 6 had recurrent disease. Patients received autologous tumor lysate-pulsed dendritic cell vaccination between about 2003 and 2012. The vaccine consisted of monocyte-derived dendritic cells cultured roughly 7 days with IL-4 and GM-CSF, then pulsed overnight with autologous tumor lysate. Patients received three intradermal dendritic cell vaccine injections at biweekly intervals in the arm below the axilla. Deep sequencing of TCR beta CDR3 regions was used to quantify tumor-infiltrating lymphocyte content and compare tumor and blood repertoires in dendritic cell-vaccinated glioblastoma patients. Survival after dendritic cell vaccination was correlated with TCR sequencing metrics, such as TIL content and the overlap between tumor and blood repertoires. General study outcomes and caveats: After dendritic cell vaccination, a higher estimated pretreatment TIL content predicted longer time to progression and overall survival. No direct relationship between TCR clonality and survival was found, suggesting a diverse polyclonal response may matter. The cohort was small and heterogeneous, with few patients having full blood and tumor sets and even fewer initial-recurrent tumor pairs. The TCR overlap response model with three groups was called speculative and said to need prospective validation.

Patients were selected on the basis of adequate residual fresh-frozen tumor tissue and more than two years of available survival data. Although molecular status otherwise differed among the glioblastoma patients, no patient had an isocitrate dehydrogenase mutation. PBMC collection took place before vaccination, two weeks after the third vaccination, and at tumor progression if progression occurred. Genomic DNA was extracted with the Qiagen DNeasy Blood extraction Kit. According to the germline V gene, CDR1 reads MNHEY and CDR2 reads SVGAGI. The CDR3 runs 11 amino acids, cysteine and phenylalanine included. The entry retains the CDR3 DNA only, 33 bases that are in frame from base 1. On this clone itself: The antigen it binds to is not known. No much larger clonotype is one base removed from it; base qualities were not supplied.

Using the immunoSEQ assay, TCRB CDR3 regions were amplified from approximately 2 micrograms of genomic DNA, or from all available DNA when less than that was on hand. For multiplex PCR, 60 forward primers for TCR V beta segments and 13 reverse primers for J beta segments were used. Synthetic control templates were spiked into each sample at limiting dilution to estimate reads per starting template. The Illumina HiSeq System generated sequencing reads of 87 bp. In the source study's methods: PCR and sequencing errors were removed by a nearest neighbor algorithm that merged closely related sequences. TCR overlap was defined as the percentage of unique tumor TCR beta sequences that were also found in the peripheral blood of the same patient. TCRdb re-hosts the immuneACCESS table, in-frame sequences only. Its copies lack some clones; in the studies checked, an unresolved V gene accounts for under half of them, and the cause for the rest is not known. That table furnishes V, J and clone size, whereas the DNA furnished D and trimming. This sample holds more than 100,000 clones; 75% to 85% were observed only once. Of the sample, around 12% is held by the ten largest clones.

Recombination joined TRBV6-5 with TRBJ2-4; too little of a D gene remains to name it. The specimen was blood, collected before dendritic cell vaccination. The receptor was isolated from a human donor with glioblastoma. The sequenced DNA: TGTGCGTCATTAGCCAAAAACATTCAGTACTTC. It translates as CASLAKNIQYF.